This T cell receptor beta chain emerged from a study of Ad26.COV2.S vaccination and SARS-CoV-2 variants. Sequencing was performed with immunoSEQ multiplex PCR; in TCRdb, only in-frame clones are kept and a portion is missing. The sample gives around 320,000 clones, around 87% of which show up once; roughly 3.6% is in the top ten. A remark on this clone: The antigen is unknown.

The CDR3 consists of 19 residues. V lost 2 bases to trimming and J lost 1 base, with 23 bases between them. The germline V gene has CDR1 MNHEY and CDR2 SMNVEV (reference sequence). Indicated treatment: roughly 20 received Ad26.COV2.S at low or high dose, single or two shots; about 5 received placebo; per-sample allocation not given. Each sample was drawn 63 days after the first injection (of vaccine or placebo). Findings and caveats of the study: Possible underestimation of total T cell responses by the TCR breadth and depth analyses was noted.

The input for sequencing was peripheral blood, taken in a trial of Ad26.COV2.S vaccine versus placebo. This chain links TRBV27 with TRBJ1-1, with TRBD1 as a possible D gene (5 bases). This receptor was identified in a person between 18 and 65 years old who received the Ad26.COV2.S COVID-19 vaccine or a placebo. The CDR3, as DNA: TGTGCCAGCAGTTTAAGCACCGGTAGTGACAGACTTACGAACACTGAAGCTTTCTTT. It encodes CASSLSTGSDRLTNTEAFF.